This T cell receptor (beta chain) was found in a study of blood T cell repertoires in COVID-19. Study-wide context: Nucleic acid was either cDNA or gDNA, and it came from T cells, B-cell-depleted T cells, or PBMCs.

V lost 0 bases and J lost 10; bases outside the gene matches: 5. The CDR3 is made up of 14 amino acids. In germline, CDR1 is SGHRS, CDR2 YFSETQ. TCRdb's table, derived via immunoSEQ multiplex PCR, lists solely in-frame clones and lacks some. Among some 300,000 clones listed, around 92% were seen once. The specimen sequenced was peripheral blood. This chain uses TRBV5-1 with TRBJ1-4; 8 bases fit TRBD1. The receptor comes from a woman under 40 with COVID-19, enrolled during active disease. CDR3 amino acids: CASSLDGQGPKLFF. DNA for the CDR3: TGCGCCAGCAGCTTGGATGGACAGGGTCCAAAACTGTTTTTT.